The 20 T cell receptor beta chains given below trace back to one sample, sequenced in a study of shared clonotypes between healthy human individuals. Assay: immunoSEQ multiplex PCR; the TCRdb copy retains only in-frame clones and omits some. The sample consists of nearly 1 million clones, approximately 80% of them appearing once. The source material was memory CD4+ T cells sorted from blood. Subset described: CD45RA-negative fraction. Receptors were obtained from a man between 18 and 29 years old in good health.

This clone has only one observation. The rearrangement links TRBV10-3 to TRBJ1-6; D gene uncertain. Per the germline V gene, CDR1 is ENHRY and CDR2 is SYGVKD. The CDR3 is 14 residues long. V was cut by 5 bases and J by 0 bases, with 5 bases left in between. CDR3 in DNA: TGTGCCATCAGTCTGAGCTCCTATAATTCACCCCTCCACTTT. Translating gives CAISLSSYNSPLHF.

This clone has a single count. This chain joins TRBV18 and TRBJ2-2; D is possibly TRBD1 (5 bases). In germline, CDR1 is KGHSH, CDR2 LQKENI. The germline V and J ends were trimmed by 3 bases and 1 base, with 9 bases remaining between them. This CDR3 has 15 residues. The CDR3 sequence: CASSPWQGNTGELFF. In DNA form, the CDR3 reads TGTGCCAGCTCACCTTGGCAGGGGAACACCGGGGAGCTGTTTTTT. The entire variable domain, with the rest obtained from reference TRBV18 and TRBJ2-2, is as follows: NAGVMQNPRHLVRRRGQEARLRCSPMKGHSHVYWYRQLPEEGLKFMVYLQKENIIDESGMPKERFSAEFPKEGPSILRIQQVVRGDSAAYFCASSPWQGNTGELFFGEGSRLTVL.

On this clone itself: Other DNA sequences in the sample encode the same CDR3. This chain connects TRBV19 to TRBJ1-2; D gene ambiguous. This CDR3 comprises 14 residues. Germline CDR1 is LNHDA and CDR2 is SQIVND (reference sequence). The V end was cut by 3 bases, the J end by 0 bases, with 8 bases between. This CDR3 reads CASSIGRTNYGYTF. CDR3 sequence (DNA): TGTGCCAGTAGTATTGGTCGGACTAACTATGGCTACACCTTC.

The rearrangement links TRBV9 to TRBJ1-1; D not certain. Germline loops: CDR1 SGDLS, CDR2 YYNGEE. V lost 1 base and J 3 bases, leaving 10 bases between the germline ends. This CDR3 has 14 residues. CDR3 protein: CASSVRVYDTEAFF. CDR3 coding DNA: TGTGCCAGCAGCGTAAGGGTATACGACACTGAAGCTTTCTTT.

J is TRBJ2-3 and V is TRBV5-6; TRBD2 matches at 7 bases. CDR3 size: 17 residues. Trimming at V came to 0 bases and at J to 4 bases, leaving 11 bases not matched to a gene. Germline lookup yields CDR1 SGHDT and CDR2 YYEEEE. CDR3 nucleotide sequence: TGTGCCAGCAGCTTGGAGGGCCTAGCGGCCGGCGCAGATACGCAGTATTTT. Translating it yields CASSLEGLAAGADTQYF.

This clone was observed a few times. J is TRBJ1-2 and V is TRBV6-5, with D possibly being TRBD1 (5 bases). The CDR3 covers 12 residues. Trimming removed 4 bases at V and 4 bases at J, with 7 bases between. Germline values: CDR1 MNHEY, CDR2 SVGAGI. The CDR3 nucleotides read TGTGCCAGCAGTTGGGGGGGCTATGGCTACACCTTC. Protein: CASSWGGYGYTF.

The CDR3 protein is CASSLAQGAQETQYF. In nucleotides, the CDR3 is TGTGCCAGCAGCTTAGCGCAAGGGGCCCAAGAGACCCAGTACTTC. The chain employs TRBV7-6 and TRBJ2-5, with a possible D match to TRBD1 (5 bases). CDR1 is SGHVS and CDR2 is FNYEAQ in the germline V gene. The CDR3 has 15 residues. V dropped 0 bases and J dropped 1 base, with 9 bases sitting between them.

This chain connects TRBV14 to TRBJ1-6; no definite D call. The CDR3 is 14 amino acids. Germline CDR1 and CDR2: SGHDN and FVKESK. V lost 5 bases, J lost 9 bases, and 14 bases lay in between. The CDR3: CASSSTFSISPLHF. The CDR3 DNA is TGTGCCAGCAGCTCCACCTTCAGCATTTCACCCCTCCACTTT.

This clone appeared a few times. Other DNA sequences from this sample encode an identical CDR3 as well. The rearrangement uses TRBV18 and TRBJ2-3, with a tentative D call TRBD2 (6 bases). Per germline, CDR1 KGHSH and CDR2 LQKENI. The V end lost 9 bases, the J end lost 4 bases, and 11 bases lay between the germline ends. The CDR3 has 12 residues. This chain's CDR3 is CASSRGADTQYF. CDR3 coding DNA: TGTGCCAGTTCGCGGGGTGCAGATACGCAGTATTTT.

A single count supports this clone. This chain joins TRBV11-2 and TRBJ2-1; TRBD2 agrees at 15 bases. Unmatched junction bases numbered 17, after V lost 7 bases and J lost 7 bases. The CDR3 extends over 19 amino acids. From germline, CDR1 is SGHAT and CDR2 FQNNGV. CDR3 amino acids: CASNLRRTSGRARENEQFF. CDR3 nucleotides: TGTGCCAGCAACCTTCGAAGGACTAGCGGGAGGGCCCGGGAGAATGAGCAGTTCTTC. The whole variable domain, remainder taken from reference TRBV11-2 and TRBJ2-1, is EAGVAQSPRYKIIEKRQSVAFWCNPISGHATLYWYQQILGQGPKLLIQFQNNGVVDDSQLPKDRFSAERLKGVDSTLKIQPAKLEDSAVYLCASNLRRTSGRARENEQFFGPGTRLTVL.

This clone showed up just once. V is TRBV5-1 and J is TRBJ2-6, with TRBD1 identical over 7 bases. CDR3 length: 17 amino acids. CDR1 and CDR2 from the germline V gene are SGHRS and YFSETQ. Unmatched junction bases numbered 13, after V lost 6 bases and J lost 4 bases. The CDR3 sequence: CASTRTGQVAGANVLTF. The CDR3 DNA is TGCGCCAGCACTCGAACAGGACAGGTGGCGGGGGCCAACGTCCTGACTTTC.

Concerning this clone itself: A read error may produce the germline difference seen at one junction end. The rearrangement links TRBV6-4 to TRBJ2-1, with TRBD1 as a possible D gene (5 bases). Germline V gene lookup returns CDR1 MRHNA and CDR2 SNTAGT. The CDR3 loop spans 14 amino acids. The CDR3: CASSDQRQTAPLIF. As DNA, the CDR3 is TGTGCCAGCAGTGACCAACGACAGACCGCCCCTCTTATCTTC.

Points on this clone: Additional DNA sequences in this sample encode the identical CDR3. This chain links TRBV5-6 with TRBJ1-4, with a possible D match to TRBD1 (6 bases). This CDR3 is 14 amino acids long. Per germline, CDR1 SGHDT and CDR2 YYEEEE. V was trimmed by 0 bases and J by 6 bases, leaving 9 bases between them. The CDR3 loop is CASSLGGRYEKLFF. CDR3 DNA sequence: TGTGCCAGCAGCTTGGGGGGGCGATATGAAAAACTGTTTTTT. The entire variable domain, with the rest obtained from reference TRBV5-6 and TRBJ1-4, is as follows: DAGVTQSPTHLIKTRGQQVTLRCSPKSGHDTVSWYQQALGQGPQFIFQYYEEEERQRGNFPDRFSGHQFPNYSSELNVNALLLGDSALYLCASSLGGRYEKLFFGSGTQLSVL.

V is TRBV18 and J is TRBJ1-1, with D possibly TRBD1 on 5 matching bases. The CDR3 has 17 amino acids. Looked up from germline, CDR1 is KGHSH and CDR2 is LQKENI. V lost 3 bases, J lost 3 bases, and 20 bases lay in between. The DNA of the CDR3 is TGTGCCAGCTCACCTATGGACACGACCCCCAGGGACACTGAAGCTTTCTTT. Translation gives CASSPMDTTPRDTEAFF.

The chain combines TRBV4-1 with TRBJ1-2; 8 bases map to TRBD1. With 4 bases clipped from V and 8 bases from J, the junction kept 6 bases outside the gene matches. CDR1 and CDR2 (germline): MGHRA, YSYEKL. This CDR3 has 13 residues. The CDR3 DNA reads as TGCGCCAGCAGCCCGTGGACAGGGAGCGGCTACACCTTC. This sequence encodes CASSPWTGSGYTF.

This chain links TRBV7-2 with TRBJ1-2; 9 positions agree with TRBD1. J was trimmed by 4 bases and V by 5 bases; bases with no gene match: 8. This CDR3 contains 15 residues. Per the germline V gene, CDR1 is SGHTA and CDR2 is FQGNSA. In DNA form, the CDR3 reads TGTGCCAGCAGCCCGGGACAGGGACGAATCTATGGCTACACCTTC. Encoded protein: CASSPGQGRIYGYTF.

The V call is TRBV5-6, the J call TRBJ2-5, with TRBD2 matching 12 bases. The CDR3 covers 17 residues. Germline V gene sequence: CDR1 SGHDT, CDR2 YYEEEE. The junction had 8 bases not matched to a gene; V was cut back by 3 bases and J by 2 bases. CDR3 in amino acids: CASSSLRTSGVQETQYF. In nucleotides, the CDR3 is TGTGCCAGCAGCTCCCTTAGGACTAGCGGGGTTCAAGAGACCCAGTACTTC.

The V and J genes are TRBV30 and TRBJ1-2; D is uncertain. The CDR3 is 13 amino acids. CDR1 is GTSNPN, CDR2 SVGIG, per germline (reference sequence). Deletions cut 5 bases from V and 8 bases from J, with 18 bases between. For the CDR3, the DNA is TGTGCCTGGTACCGGGTCAATCTTAGGGGCTACACCTTC. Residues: CAWYRVNLRGYTF.

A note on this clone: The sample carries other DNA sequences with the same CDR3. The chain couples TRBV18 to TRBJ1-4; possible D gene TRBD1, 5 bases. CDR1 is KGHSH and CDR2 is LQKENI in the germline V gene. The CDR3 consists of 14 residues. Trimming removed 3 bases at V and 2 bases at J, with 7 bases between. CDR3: CASSPRQTNEKLFF. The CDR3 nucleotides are TGTGCCAGCTCACCCCGACAGACTAATGAAAAACTGTTTTTT.

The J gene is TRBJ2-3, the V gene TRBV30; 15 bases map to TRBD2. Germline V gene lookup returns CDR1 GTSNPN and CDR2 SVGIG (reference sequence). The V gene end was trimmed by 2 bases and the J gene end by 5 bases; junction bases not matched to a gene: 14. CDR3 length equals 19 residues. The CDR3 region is CAWSPTPGLAGGSRDTQYF. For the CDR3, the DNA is TGTGCCTGGAGTCCGACACCGGGACTAGCGGGAGGATCTAGAGATACGCAGTATTTT.